This paragraph covers one T cell receptor beta chain sequence. This clone was seen a single time. There is no known antigen for this receptor. Base quality data are lacking; no much larger clone is found one base away. Library creation used the immunoSEQ multiplex PCR assay. Rearranged TCR beta chain sequences were amplified with the hsTCRB Kit following the manufacturer's protocol. TCRB libraries were sequenced on an Illumina MiSeq. The paper's processing steps were these. Demultiplexing, trimming and gene mapping were performed with the kit vendor's proprietary platform. In TCRdb, the immuneACCESS table is reduced to in-frame sequences with V and J assigned. These tables do not hold every clone; where another copy was compared, an unresolved V gene accounts for under half, and the others remain unexplained. Clone size and the V and J calls come from that table; the DNA yielded D and trimming. The sample yields some 50,000 clones; roughly 80% were counted once. The ten largest clones capture about 4.3% of the sample.

Sample time point, as interpreted from the label and publication: week 47, end of study. Each vaccine dose was 300 ug of a 20-mer mutant IDH1 peptide in Montanide, given subcutaneously with topical imiquimod. Across visits V03 through V10, patients got a total of eight vaccinations, given in weeks 1, 3, 5, 7, 11, 15, 19 and 23. The donors had newly diagnosed IDH1-mutant astrocytomas of WHO grade 3 or 4 that showed loss of nuclear ATRX. The samples were drawn from NOA16, a multicentre, single-arm, open-label phase I trial in Germany that tested a mutant IDH1 peptide vaccine in humans for the first time. Genomic DNA for TCRB sequencing was extracted from EDTA blood using the DNeasy Blood and Tissue Kit. From the germline V gene, CDR1 is MGHRA and CDR2 is YSYEKL. The cysteine opens and the phenylalanine closes a CDR3 of 15 amino acids. The retained sequence is limited to the CDR3, 45 bases, with the frame set at the first base. V and J are truncated by 4 bases and 5 bases respectively, leaving an intervening sequence of 17 bases.

These data come from a study of a mutant IDH1 vaccine in newly diagnosed glioma (dated by TCRdb to about 2021). As for the study more broadly: Vaccination was initiated 4-6 weeks after radiotherapy alone, or concurrently with temozolomide cycles in the chemotherapy-containing groups. Of the approximately 34 patients who were treated, about 60% were male and around 40% were female, and the mean age was around 40 years. Before enrollment, most patients had been given radiochemotherapy with temozolomide as standard therapy, while the rest had received either radiotherapy alone or temozolomide alone. The week-35 safety follow-up took place at visit V12, and the week-47 end of study took place at visit V13. Peripheral blood was collected at six visits: V03 (baseline), V05, V07, V10, V12 and V13. For exploratory analyses, longitudinal TCRB deep sequencing was carried out in around 24 treated patients wherever samples were available.

What the work shows at the level of the full study, not this receptor alone: PBMC samples for TCRB deep sequencing were selected based on availability. Pseudoprogression appeared unrelated to alterations in the top peripheral T cell clonotypes detected by TCRB sequencing. It was noted by the authors that analyses of patient blood samples could not be reproduced owing to sample limitations. Immune responses induced by the vaccine were seen in approximately 92% of patients across multiple MHC alleles.

Sequencing was performed on PBMCs, taken from a glioma patient whose treatment included an IDH1 peptide vaccine. Recombination connected TRBV4-1 to TRBJ2-5; the D gene lacks a confident call. The TCR sequence derives from a woman younger than 45 with glioma. Some clones in this sample may be carry-over from other donors' samples. The CDR3 corresponds to CASSPGRGVEETQYF. The nucleotides are TGCGCCAGCAGCCCCGGGCGAGGCGTTGAGGAGACCCAGTACTTC.